This is a list of T cell receptor beta chains from one sample in a study of ipilimumab plus nivolumab after autologous stem cell transplantation. The data were produced by immunoSEQ multiplex PCR, yet TCRdb's version contains in-frame clones alone and is incomplete. Of around 84,000 clones detected, 83% appear once; the ten largest clones hold roughly 2%. The sample consisted of PBMCs, taken in a trial of ipilimumab plus nivolumab as post-transplant consolidation. The origin of the receptors is a male donor with diffuse large B-cell lymphoma. Both conserved end residues are part of each CDR3. A D gene is named only where the DNA matches it firmly. The size of a clone is reported for some rows only, either as once, few or many, or as a class for expanded clones.

d_call: .
j_call: TRBJ2-7
v_call: TRBV10-2
clone_size: .
cdr3_aa: CASLRAPTYEQYF
cdr3_nt: TGCGCCTCCCTTCGGGCTCCAACCTACGAGCAGTACTTC

d_call: .
j_call: TRBJ2-2
v_call: TRBV9
clone_size: .
cdr3_aa: CASSLQGGWSGELFF
cdr3_nt: TGTGCCAGCAGCCTTCAGGGGGGCTGGTCCGGGGAGCTGTTTTTT

d_call: TRBD2
j_call: TRBJ2-3
v_call: TRBV5-5
clone_size: once
cdr3_aa: CASSLGLAGIDTQYF
cdr3_nt: TGTGCCAGCAGCTTGGGGCTAGCGGGGATTGATACGCAGTATTTT

d_call: .
j_call: TRBJ1-2
v_call: TRBV5-1
clone_size: .
cdr3_aa: CASSLQSPSNYGYTF
cdr3_nt: TGCGCCAGCAGCTTGCAGTCTCCTAGTAACTATGGCTACACCTTC

d_call: .
j_call: TRBJ1-4
v_call: TRBV6-1
clone_size: once
cdr3_aa: CASRRDRSSNEKLFF
cdr3_nt: TGTGCCAGCAGGAGGGACCGCTCATCTAATGAAAAACTGTTTTTT

d_call: .
j_call: TRBJ2-7
v_call: TRBV12-5
clone_size: .
cdr3_aa: CASGLYVGGHTYEQYF
cdr3_nt: TGTGCTAGTGGTTTGTACGTTGGGGGACATACCTACGAGCAGTACTTC

d_call: TRBD2
j_call: TRBJ2-5
v_call: TRBV5-1
clone_size: .
cdr3_aa: CASSSIAGGRYQETQYF
cdr3_nt: TGCGCCAGCAGCTCTATAGCGGGGGGGCGGTACCAAGAGACCCAGTACTTC

d_call: .
j_call: TRBJ1-4
v_call: TRBV10-3
clone_size: .
cdr3_aa: CASAWGANEKLFF
cdr3_nt: TGTGCCAGTGCTTGGGGGGCTAATGAAAAACTGTTTTTT

d_call: TRBD1
j_call: TRBJ1-3
v_call: TRBV19
clone_size: .
cdr3_aa: CASSPSDRGGSGNTIYF
cdr3_nt: TGTGCCAGTAGTCCGTCGGACAGGGGAGGTTCTGGAAACACCATATATTTT

d_call: .
j_call: TRBJ2-2
v_call: TRBV18
clone_size: .
cdr3_aa: CASSRDRTQNTGELFF
cdr3_nt: TGTGCCAGCTCTCGCGATCGGACACAGAACACCGGGGAGCTGTTTTTT

d_call: TRBD1
j_call: TRBJ1-4
v_call: TRBV6-1
clone_size: .
cdr3_aa: CASRTGGATNEKLFF
cdr3_nt: TGTGCCAGCAGGACAGGGGGCGCAACTAATGAAAAACTGTTTTTT

d_call: TRBD1
j_call: TRBJ1-1
v_call: TRBV5-4
clone_size: .
cdr3_aa: CASSLLFTGTVNTEAFF
cdr3_nt: TGTGCCAGCAGCCTACTATTTACCGGGACAGTTAACACTGAAGCTTTCTTT

d_call: TRBD2
j_call: TRBJ2-5
v_call: TRBV19
clone_size: .
cdr3_aa: CASSIGLAGVQETQYF
cdr3_nt: TGTGCCAGTAGTATAGGACTAGCGGGGGTCCAAGAGACCCAGTACTTC

d_call: .
j_call: TRBJ1-4
v_call: TRBV6-1
clone_size: few
cdr3_aa: CASSLRQDEKLFF
cdr3_nt: TGTGCCAGCAGTCTCCGGCAGGATGAAAAACTGTTTTTT

d_call: TRBD1
j_call: TRBJ1-3
v_call: TRBV4-1
clone_size: .
cdr3_aa: CASSPGQGNIYF
cdr3_nt: TGCGCCAGCAGCCCCGGACAGGGTAACATATATTTT

d_call: .
j_call: TRBJ2-2
v_call: TRBV4-2
clone_size: .
cdr3_aa: CASSGRPGTGELFF
cdr3_nt: TGTGCCAGCAGTGGGCGCCCCGGCACCGGGGAGCTGTTTTTT

d_call: TRBD1
j_call: TRBJ2-1
v_call: TRBV6-5
clone_size: .
cdr3_aa: CASSGDRVGEQFF
cdr3_nt: TGTGCCAGCAGTGGTGACAGGGTTGGTGAGCAGTTCTTC

d_call: .
j_call: TRBJ2-5
v_call: TRBV6-5
clone_size: .
cdr3_aa: CASSYSRETQYF
cdr3_nt: TGTGCCAGCAGTTACTCTCGTGAGACCCAGTACTTC

d_call: TRBD2
j_call: TRBJ2-3
v_call: TRBV5-6
clone_size: .
cdr3_aa: CASSLLSSGGSRGTQYF
cdr3_nt: TGTGCCAGCAGCTTGCTCTCCAGCGGGGGGTCGCGAGGTACGCAGTATTTT

d_call: TRBD1
j_call: TRBJ1-6
v_call: TRBV7-3
clone_size: .
cdr3_aa: CASSLGGDRNSPLHF
cdr3_nt: TGTGCCAGCAGCTTAGGGGGGGACAGGAATTCACCCCTCCACTTT

d_call: .
j_call: TRBJ1-1
v_call: TRBV27
clone_size: .
cdr3_aa: CASSLSFRFGITMNTEAFF
cdr3_nt: TGTGCCAGCAGTTTATCTTTCCGATTTGGGATTACAATGAACACTGAAGCTTTCTTT

d_call: TRBD1
j_call: TRBJ1-2
v_call: TRBV30
clone_size: once
cdr3_aa: CAWSVKGAHGGYTF
cdr3_nt: TGTGCCTGGAGTGTAAAGGGGGCTCACGGTGGCTACACCTTC

d_call: TRBD2
j_call: TRBJ2-7
v_call: TRBV15
clone_size: .
cdr3_aa: CATSRDLGGGNYEQYF
cdr3_nt: TGTGCCACCAGCAGAGATCTCGGGGGGGGAAACTACGAGCAGTACTTC

d_call: TRBD2
j_call: TRBJ2-1
v_call: TRBV5-4
clone_size: .
cdr3_aa: CASSLAGAGGVYNEQFF
cdr3_nt: TGTGCCAGCAGCTTGGCCGGAGCGGGGGGGGTATACAATGAGCAGTTCTTC

d_call: .
j_call: TRBJ1-5
v_call: TRBV7-2
clone_size: once
cdr3_aa: CASSLARIDLPQHF
cdr3_nt: TGTGCCAGCAGCTTAGCGCGGATTGATCTGCCCCAGCATTTT

d_call: .
j_call: TRBJ1-5
v_call: TRBV19
clone_size: .
cdr3_aa: CASSMGSEQPQHF
cdr3_nt: TGTGCCAGTAGTATGGGGTCGGAACAGCCCCAGCATTTT

d_call: TRBD1
j_call: TRBJ1-5
v_call: TRBV6-1
clone_size: .
cdr3_aa: CASSQSDRGAQPQHF
cdr3_nt: TGTGCCAGCAGCCAAAGCGACAGGGGAGCTCAGCCCCAGCATTTT

d_call: .
j_call: TRBJ2-1
v_call: TRBV10-3
clone_size: .
cdr3_aa: CAIRRDFLPSSYNEQFF
cdr3_nt: TGTGCCATCCGACGGGACTTTCTACCTAGCTCCTACAATGAGCAGTTCTTC

d_call: .
j_call: TRBJ1-5
v_call: TRBV10-1
clone_size: .
cdr3_aa: CASSRPGGQPQHF
cdr3_nt: TGCGCCAGCAGTCGCCCGGGTGGCCAGCCCCAGCATTTT

d_call: TRBD1
j_call: TRBJ1-4
v_call: TRBV6-5
clone_size: .
cdr3_aa: CASSASDRGNEKLFF
cdr3_nt: TGTGCCAGCAGTGCTTCGGACAGGGGGAATGAAAAACTGTTTTTT

d_call: .
j_call: TRBJ1-2
v_call: TRBV6-5
clone_size: .
cdr3_aa: CASRLSLGTFYGYTF
cdr3_nt: TGTGCCAGCAGACTTTCCCTCGGGACATTCTATGGCTACACCTTC

d_call: .
j_call: TRBJ2-6
v_call: TRBV9
clone_size: .
cdr3_aa: CASSISRGGWQYKSGANVLTF
cdr3_nt: TGTGCCAGCAGCATTTCCCGTGGCGGCTGGCAGTATAAATCTGGGGCCAACGTCCTGACTTTC

d_call: .
j_call: TRBJ2-2
v_call: TRBV5-1
clone_size: .
cdr3_aa: CASSLGHRDPNTGELFF
cdr3_nt: TGCGCCAGCAGCTTGGGCCATAGGGATCCGAACACCGGGGAGCTGTTTTTT

d_call: .
j_call: TRBJ1-1
v_call: TRBV30
clone_size: many
cdr3_aa: CAWSVLYARLGENTEAFF
cdr3_nt: TGTGCCTGGAGTGTACTGTACGCCCGATTGGGAGAGAACACTGAAGCTTTCTTT

d_call: .
j_call: TRBJ2-3
v_call: TRBV11-3
clone_size: .
cdr3_aa: CASSLQGLYTDTQYF
cdr3_nt: TGTGCCAGCAGCTTACAGGGACTCTACACAGATACGCAGTATTTT

d_call: .
j_call: TRBJ1-6
v_call: TRBV7-2
clone_size: few
cdr3_aa: CASSLARGRGGLGNSPLHF
cdr3_nt: TGTGCCAGCAGCTTAGCGCGGGGGAGGGGGGGCCTCGGGAATTCACCCCTCCACTTT

d_call: .
j_call: TRBJ2-3
v_call: TRBV9
clone_size: .
cdr3_aa: CASSVAGVTDTQYF
cdr3_nt: TGTGCCAGCAGCGTAGCGGGGGTAACAGATACGCAGTATTTT

d_call: TRBD1
j_call: TRBJ2-4
v_call: TRBV6-1
clone_size: .
cdr3_aa: CASRPGQGSIQYF
cdr3_nt: TGTGCCAGCAGGCCGGGACAGGGAAGTATTCAGTACTTC

d_call: .
j_call: TRBJ1-2
v_call: TRBV30
clone_size: once
cdr3_aa: CAWRRPGEAINYGYTF
cdr3_nt: TGTGCCTGGCGACGACCTGGGGAAGCAATTAACTATGGCTACACCTTC

d_call: .
j_call: TRBJ1-4
v_call: TRBV4-2
clone_size: .
cdr3_aa: CASSQRGTSNSEKLFF
cdr3_nt: TGTGCCAGCAGCCAGCGCGGGACAAGTAATAGTGAAAAACTGTTTTTT

d_call: .
j_call: TRBJ2-7
v_call: TRBV4-2
clone_size: .
cdr3_aa: CASSQVGLSYEQYF
cdr3_nt: TGTGCCAGCAGCCAAGTGGGGTTGTCCTACGAGCAGTACTTC

d_call: .
j_call: TRBJ1-1
v_call: TRBV29-1
clone_size: .
cdr3_aa: CSVVDLKGPFSAFF
cdr3_nt: TGCAGCGTTGTAGACTTGAAAGGCCCGTTTTCAGCTTTCTTT

d_call: .
j_call: TRBJ1-5
v_call: TRBV7-8
clone_size: .
cdr3_aa: CASSLQGSQPQHF
cdr3_nt: TGTGCCAGCAGCTTACAGGGAAGTCAGCCCCAGCATTTT